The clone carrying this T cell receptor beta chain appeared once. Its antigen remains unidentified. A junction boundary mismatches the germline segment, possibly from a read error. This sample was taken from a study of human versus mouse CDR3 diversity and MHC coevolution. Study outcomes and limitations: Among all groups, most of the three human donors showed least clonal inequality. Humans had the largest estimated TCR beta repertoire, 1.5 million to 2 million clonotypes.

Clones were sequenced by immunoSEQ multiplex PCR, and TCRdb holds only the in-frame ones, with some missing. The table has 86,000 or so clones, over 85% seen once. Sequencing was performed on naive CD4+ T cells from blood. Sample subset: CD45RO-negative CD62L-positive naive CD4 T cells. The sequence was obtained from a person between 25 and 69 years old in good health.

The CDR3 nucleotides are TGTGCCAGCAGCAAAGACTCCGGGACGGGGGGAACCGGGGAGCTGCTTTTT. It codes for CASSKDSGTGGTGELLF. This chain joins TRBV5-4 and TRBJ2-2, with 7 positions matching TRBD2. CDR1 is SGHNT and CDR2 is YYREEE in the germline V gene (reference sequence). The CDR3 is 17 amino acids.